Below, 32 T cell receptor beta chains from the same sample are listed, as sequenced in a study of OX40 agonist ivuxolimab in advanced cancers. Only in-frame clones appear in the TCRdb table, and some are missing; sequencing was by immunoSEQ multiplex PCR. The table lists tens of thousands of clones, over 75% of them singletons. The sequencing here drew on CD4+ or CD8+ T cells sorted from blood, taken in a trial of the OX40 agonist ivuxolimab. The receptors were sampled from an adult with an advanced solid tumor such as melanoma, head and neck, liver or kidney cancer.

This clone is a singleton in its sample. The chain combines TRBV19 with TRBJ1-5; D is undetermined. Trimming cost V 1 base and J 4 bases, with 11 bases left between them. Looked up from germline, CDR1 is LNHDA and CDR2 is SQIVND (reference sequence). The CDR3 runs to 15 residues. The CDR3 DNA reads as TGTGCCAGTAGTATAGCCGGGCGGAATAATCAGCCCCAGCATTTT. Translated, it gives CASSIAGRNNQPQHF. Based on the CDR3 plus reference TRBV19 and TRBJ1-5, the full variable domain is DGGITQSPKYLFRKEGQNVTLSCEQNLNHDAMYWYRQDPGQGLRLIYYSQIVNDFQKGDIAEGYSVSREKKESFPLTVTSAQKNPTAFYLCASSIAGRNNQPQHFGDGTRLSIL.

The chain links TRBV12-5 to TRBJ1-3, with 8 bases aligning to TRBD1. Germline assignment: CDR1 LGHNT and CDR2 FRNRAP. Trimming removed 1 base from V and 4 bases from J; junction bases left unmatched: 9. The CDR3 is 17 amino acids. The CDR3 loop reads CASGLAMDRVDGNTIYF. For the CDR3, the DNA is TGTGCTAGTGGTTTGGCCATGGACAGGGTAGACGGAAACACCATATATTTT. The full variable domain, rest sourced from reference TRBV12-5 and TRBJ1-3, is DARVTQTPRHKVTEMGQEVTMRCQPILGHNTVFWYRQTMMQGLELLAYFRNRAPLDDSGMPKDRFSAEMPDATLATLKIQPSEPRDSAVYFCASGLAMDRVDGNTIYFGEGSWLTVV.

The V gene is TRBV18, the J gene TRBJ2-7, with TRBD1 matching 8 bases. With 4 bases clipped from V and 5 bases from J, the junction kept 7 bases outside the gene matches. The CDR3 loop spans 14 amino acids. CDR1 and CDR2 from the germline V gene are KGHSH and LQKENI. The chain's CDR3 is CASSQMTGENEQYF. CDR3 in DNA: TGTGCCAGCTCACAGATGACAGGGGAAAACGAGCAGTACTTC.

This clone was counted a single time. The rearrangement joins TRBV7-2 to TRBJ2-3; D remains ambiguous. Trimming cost V 7 bases and J 1 base, with 15 bases left between them. This CDR3 has 15 residues. Germline assignment: CDR1 SGHTA and CDR2 FQGNSA. CDR3: CASNLRQAGTDTQYF. The CDR3 nucleotides read TGTGCCAGCAACCTGCGGCAGGCTGGCACAGATACGCAGTATTTT.

This chain connects TRBV6-1 to TRBJ2-3; 12 bases are shared with TRBD1. This CDR3 has 14 amino acids. Germline V lookup: CDR1 MNHNS, CDR2 SASEGT. Trimming took 8 bases from V and 5 from J; bases not matched to a gene: 5. The CDR3 region has the DNA TGTGCCAGCCGGGACAGGGGGCAGATAGATACGCAGTATTTT. It is translated as CASRDRGQIDTQYF.

This rearrangement joins TRBV4-2 to TRBJ2-3, with 7 bases that match TRBD2. The CDR3 contains 15 residues. With V trimmed by 1 base and J by 5 bases, 6 bases remained unmatched. Germline CDR1 reads LGHNA; CDR2 reads YNFKEQ. CDR3 DNA sequence: TGTGCCAGCAGCCAAGCAGAAAGGGAGGGAGATACGCAGTATTTT. It yields the protein CASSQAEREGDTQYF.

V gene TRBV28 combines with J gene TRBJ2-7; no clear D gene. Between the trimmed V and J ends, which lost 2 bases and 7 bases, there was a span of 12 bases. The germline CDR1 and CDR2 sequences are MDHEN and SYDVKM. The CDR3 spans 13 residues. The DNA for the CDR3 is TGTGCCAGCAGTTTAGAACGATCAAATGAGCAGTACTTC. Encoded protein: CASSLERSNEQYF.

The chain combines TRBV28 with TRBJ2-5; the match to TRBD2 covers 7 bases. V dropped 3 bases and J dropped 1; count of bases not matched to a gene: 5. Germline lookup yields CDR1 MDHEN and CDR2 SYDVKM. The CDR3 is made up of 15 amino acids. The CDR3: CASSFQTGGQETQYF. CDR3 in DNA: TGTGCCAGCAGTTTCCAGACGGGGGGCCAAGAGACCCAGTACTTC.

This sequence joins TRBV30 and TRBJ2-5, with a possible D match to TRBD2 (6 bases). V lost 0 bases and J 4 bases, leaving 12 bases between the germline ends. The CDR3 loop spans 14 amino acids. In germline, CDR1 is GTSNPN, CDR2 SVGIG (reference sequence). The CDR3 spells CAWSVLTGAETQYF. CDR3 bases: TGTGCCTGGAGTGTCTTAACGGGAGCAGAGACCCAGTACTTC.

This clone occurred a few times. The J gene is TRBJ2-1, the V gene TRBV4-2, with 10 bases aligning to TRBD1. The CDR3 totals 17 residues. CDR1 and CDR2 from the germline V gene are LGHNA and YNFKEQ. The trim removed 1 base at V and 4 bases at J, leaving 7 bases unmatched. The CDR3 here is CASSQAGGTGVYNEQFF. CDR3 DNA sequence: TGTGCCAGCAGCCAAGCCGGGGGGACAGGGGTGTACAATGAGCAGTTCTTC.

The chain couples TRBV15 to TRBJ2-3; D remains ambiguous. V lost 3 bases to trimming and J lost 6 bases, with 13 bases between them. CDR1 and CDR2 (germline): LNHNV, YYDKDF (reference sequence). CDR3 length equals 14 residues. CDR3 sequence reads: CATSSATDRDTQYF. Written as DNA, the CDR3 is TGTGCCACCAGCAGCGCCACCGATCGGGATACGCAGTATTTT.

In DNA form, the CDR3 reads TGTGCCAGCAGTGAAACTCACCTCAGGGACTACGAGCAGTACTTC. It yields the protein CASSETHLRDYEQYF. The V gene is TRBV6-1, the J gene TRBJ2-5; a weak D match, TRBD1 (5 bases). Gene TRBJ2-7 matches the end of the DNA better, so the J call may be wrong. CDR3 length: 15 residues. CDR1 MNHNS and CDR2 SASEGT come from the germline V gene.

The V and J genes are TRBV28 and TRBJ1-2; 7 bases align to TRBD1. Trimming at V came to 6 bases and at J to 7 bases, leaving 8 bases not matched to a gene. Germline CDR1 and CDR2: MDHEN and SYDVKM. The CDR3 length is 13 residues. CDR3: CASRIRGSGGYTF. The CDR3, as DNA: TGTGCCAGCAGGATCAGGGGGTCGGGTGGCTACACCTTC.

CDR3 DNA: TGCGCCAGCAGTATACCGGGACTAGCGGCTAGCGAGCAGTACTTC. This encodes CASSIPGLAASEQYF. This chain joins TRBV4-1 and TRBJ2-7; 11 nucleotides align to TRBD2. With V trimmed by 6 bases and J by 6 bases, 10 bases remained unmatched. The CDR3 runs to 15 residues. Germline CDR1 MGHRA, CDR2 YSYEKL.

This chain joins TRBV10-2 and TRBJ2-1; D call uncertain. The V end was cut by 2 bases, the J end by 0 bases, with 11 bases between. Germline V gives CDR1 WSHSY, CDR2 SAAADI. The CDR3 covers 16 residues. CDR3 region: CASSESPMSSYNEQFF. Here the CDR3 DNA reads TGCGCCAGCAGTGAGAGTCCGATGAGCTCCTACAATGAGCAGTTCTTC.

The gene calls are TRBV6-5 and TRBJ2-3, with TRBD1 matching over 8 bases. In germline, CDR1 is MNHEY, CDR2 SVGAGI. The CDR3 spans 14 residues. The V and J ends lost 4 bases and 4 bases, in that order; junction bases with no gene match: 4. CDR3 residues: CASSLQGAADTQYF. CDR3 DNA: TGTGCCAGCAGTTTGCAGGGGGCCGCAGATACGCAGTATTTT.

This sequence joins TRBV5-5 and TRBJ2-7; TRBD1 might be the D (5 bases). Germline V gene sequence: CDR1 SGHKS, CDR2 YYEKEE (reference sequence). Trimming left V 3 bases short and J 3 bases short, with 16 bases between. The CDR3 contains 15 residues. CDR3 coding DNA: TGTGCCAGCAGCTCGAGTACCGCACAGGACTACGAGCAGTACTTC. This sequence encodes CASSSSTAQDYEQYF.

This clone has only a few counts. The rearrangement links TRBV7-6 to TRBJ2-7; the D gene could be TRBD1 or TRBD2 (5 bases each). The V end lost 0 bases, the J end lost 0 bases, and 9 bases lay between the germline ends. Germline assignment: CDR1 SGHVS and CDR2 FNYEAQ. The CDR3 totals 15 residues. CDR3 residues: CASSLARGPSYEQYF. CDR3 DNA: TGTGCCAGCAGCTTAGCGAGGGGACCCTCCTACGAGCAGTACTTC. Based on the CDR3 plus reference TRBV7-6 and TRBJ2-7, the full variable domain is GAGVSQSPRYKVTKRGQDVALRCDPISGHVSLYWYRQALGQGPEFLTYFNYEAQQDKSGLPNDRFSAERPEGSISTLTIQRTEQRDSAMYRCASSLARGPSYEQYFGPGTRLTVT.

The J gene is TRBJ1-1, the V gene TRBV6-6; unclear D gene. The germline V and J ends were trimmed by 0 bases and 9 bases, with 14 bases remaining between them. The CDR3 runs 14 residues. The germline V gene encodes CDR1 MNHNY and CDR2 SVGAGI (reference sequence). The CDR3 bases are TGTGCCAGCAGTTACTCCCTAGGCAATGGGAAAGCTTTCTTT. It encodes CASSYSLGNGKAFF.

The chain uses TRBV19 and TRBJ2-3; TRBD2 might be the D (5 bases). This CDR3 spans 13 amino acids. V lost 8 bases and J lost 2, with 11 bases in between. Looked up from germline, CDR1 is LNHDA and CDR2 is SQIVND (reference sequence). CDR3 protein: CASSRTFTDTQYF. The CDR3 bases are TGTGCCAGTTCTCGGACTTTCACAGATACGCAGTATTTT.

The chain employs TRBV4-1 and TRBJ2-1; D is undetermined. Germline loops: CDR1 MGHRA, CDR2 YSYEKL. Between the trimmed V and J ends, which lost 1 base and 7 bases, there was a span of 14 bases. This CDR3 is built from 15 residues. This CDR3 is CASSQGWQVGNEQFF. The CDR3 nucleotides are TGCGCCAGCAGCCAAGGATGGCAGGTTGGAAATGAGCAGTTCTTC.

The chain links TRBV6-6 to TRBJ2-3; 7 positions agree with TRBD2. Germline V gives CDR1 MNHNY, CDR2 SVGAGI (reference sequence). V trimming: 2 bases; J trimming: 2 bases; junction bases outside the gene matches: 1. CDR3 length: 14 amino acids. The chain's CDR3 is CASSYAGDTDTQYF. The CDR3 coding sequence is TGTGCCAGCAGTTACGCGGGGGACACAGATACGCAGTATTTT.

The rearrangement links TRBV5-1 to TRBJ2-1, with TRBD1 identical over 8 bases. Germline V lookup: CDR1 SGHRS, CDR2 YFSETQ. Trimming removed 4 bases from V and 2 bases from J; junction bases left unmatched: 5. The CDR3 is 15 amino acids. The CDR3 spells CASSPGQGAYNEQFF. In DNA, the CDR3 is TGCGCCAGCAGCCCTGGACAGGGCGCCTACAATGAGCAGTTCTTC. Complete variable domain (other parts from reference TRBV5-1 and TRBJ2-1): KAGVTQTPRYLIKTRGQQVTLSCSPISGHRSVSWYQQTPGQGLQFLFEYFSETQRNKGNFPGRFSGRQFSNSRSEMNVSTLELGDSALYLCASSPGQGAYNEQFFGPGTRLTVL.

The J gene is TRBJ2-1, the V gene TRBV19; the D gene is possibly TRBD1 (5 bases). Trimming stripped 5 bases from V and 10 bases from J, with 12 bases between. CDR1 and CDR2 (germline): LNHDA, SQIVND (reference sequence). CDR3 size: 12 residues. The CDR3 region is CASSGRVLEQFF. The CDR3 nucleotides read TGTGCCAGTAGTGGCAGGGTGTTGGAGCAGTTCTTC.

The CDR3 DNA follows: TGTGCCAGCAGTATGGGGGACACAGGTCACGAGCAGTACTTC. Amino acid sequence: CASSMGDTGHEQYF. The chain recombines TRBV2 with TRBJ2-7, with D possibly being TRBD1 (6 bases). Trimming removed 5 bases from V and 5 bases from J, with 16 bases in between. The length of the CDR3 is 14 residues. Germline V gives CDR1 SNHLY, CDR2 FYNNEI.

This sequence joins TRBV9 and TRBJ2-5, with TRBD2 identical over 12 bases. Germline loops: CDR1 SGDLS, CDR2 YYNGEE. The CDR3 runs to 17 residues. Trimming took 0 bases from V and 1 from J; bases not matched to a gene: 4. The CDR3 nucleotides read TGTGCCAGCAGCGTAGGGCTAGCGGGGGGGCTCCAAGAGACCCAGTACTTC. Protein sequence: CASSVGLAGGLQETQYF.

This clone was seen just once. The gene calls are TRBV11-2 and TRBJ2-1; 15 bases match TRBD2. This CDR3 is built from 15 residues. Germline CDR1 is SGHAT and CDR2 is FQNNGV. J gave up 5 bases and V 5 bases, and 1 base lay outside the gene matches. CDR3 bases: TGTGCCAGCAGCCGGACTAGCGGGGGGGACAATGAGCAGTTCTTC. Protein sequence: CASSRTSGGDNEQFF. The complete variable domain, with remaining parts taken from reference TRBV11-2 and TRBJ2-1, reads EAGVAQSPRYKIIEKRQSVAFWCNPISGHATLYWYQQILGQGPKLLIQFQNNGVVDDSQLPKDRFSAERLKGVDSTLKIQPAKLEDSAVYLCASSRTSGGDNEQFFGPGTRLTVL.

The gene calls are TRBV11-2 and TRBJ1-1; 7 bases fit TRBD1. The trim removed 5 bases at V and 7 bases at J, leaving 4 bases unmatched. Germline V gene data show CDR1 as SGHAT and CDR2 as FQNNGV. CDR3 length equals 12 residues. The CDR3 DNA is TGTGCCAGCAGCAAACAGGGGATTGAAGCTTTCTTT. Translating gives CASSKQGIEAFF.

The V and J genes are TRBV15 and TRBJ2-5; D unclear. The CDR3 is 17 residues long. The ends were cut back, 0 bases at V and 4 bases at J, with 18 bases in the middle. Germline V lookup: CDR1 LNHNV, CDR2 YYDKDF (reference sequence). The CDR3 sequence: CATSRDPPAVSGETQYF. The CDR3, as DNA: TGTGCCACCAGCAGAGACCCCCCCGCGGTTAGTGGAGAGACCCAGTACTTC.

J is TRBJ1-1 and V is TRBV7-9, with 7 nucleotides matching TRBD1. V shed 3 bases and J 4 bases; nucleotides not matched to a gene: 5. CDR1 and CDR2 (germline): SEHNR, FQNEAQ (reference sequence). The length of the CDR3 is 14 residues. This CDR3 reads CASSFRGDGTEAFF. The CDR3 DNA sequence: TGTGCCAGCAGCTTCAGGGGGGACGGCACTGAAGCTTTCTTT.

The CDR3 loop reads CAGAGGGEETQYF. CDR3 in DNA: TGTGCCGGAGCGGGAGGAGGGGAAGAGACCCAGTACTTC. V and J are TRBV28 and TRBJ2-5; TRBD2 agrees at 9 bases. This CDR3 region has 13 residues. In germline, CDR1 is MDHEN, CDR2 SYDVKM. After removal of 11 bases from V and 3 bases from J, the junction contained 7 bases not matched to a gene.

V usage is TRBV6-8 and J usage is TRBJ2-5; 10 bases are a match to TRBD2. Germline-derived CDR1 and CDR2 are MNHGY and SAAAGT. The CDR3 is 15 residues long. Trimming took 4 bases from V and 2 from J; bases not matched to a gene: 4. CDR3 region: CASSSLLAGQETQYF. CDR3 bases: TGTGCCAGCAGTTCCTTACTAGCGGGGCAAGAGACCCAGTACTTC.